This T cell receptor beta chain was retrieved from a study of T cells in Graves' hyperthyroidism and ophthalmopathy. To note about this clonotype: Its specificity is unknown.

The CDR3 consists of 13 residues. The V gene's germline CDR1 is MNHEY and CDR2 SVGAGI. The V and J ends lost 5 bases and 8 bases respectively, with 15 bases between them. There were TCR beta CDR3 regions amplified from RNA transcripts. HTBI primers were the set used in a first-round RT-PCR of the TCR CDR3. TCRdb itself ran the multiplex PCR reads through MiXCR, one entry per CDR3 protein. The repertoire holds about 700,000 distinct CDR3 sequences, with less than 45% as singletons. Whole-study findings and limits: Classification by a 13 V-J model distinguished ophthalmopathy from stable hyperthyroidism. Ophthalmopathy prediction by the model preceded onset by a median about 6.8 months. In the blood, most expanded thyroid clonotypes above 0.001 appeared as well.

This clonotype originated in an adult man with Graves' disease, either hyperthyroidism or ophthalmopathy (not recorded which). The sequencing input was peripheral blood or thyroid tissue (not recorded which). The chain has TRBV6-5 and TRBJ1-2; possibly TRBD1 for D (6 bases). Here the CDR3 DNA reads TGTGCCAGCAGTGGTCGGGGGGCAGGAGGCTACACCTTC. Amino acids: CASSGRGAGGYTF.